This T cell receptor beta chain was recorded in a study of Graves' ophthalmopathy and Graves' hyperthyroidism. V was cut by 0 bases and J by 3 bases, with 12 bases left in between. This CDR3 has 15 residues. The germline CDR1 and CDR2 sequences are MGHRA and YSYEKL. This clonotype has a handful of counts. Diagnosis was based on clinical symptoms, serum thyroxine, TRAb, thyroid ultrasound and orbital computed tomography. For repertoire sequencing, the TCR beta CDR3 regions were amplified from RNA transcripts. The first round was an RT-PCR with HTBI primers, and the second round was a multiplex PCR. A single record per CDR3 protein comes from TCRdb applying MiXCR to the multiplex PCR reads. The table records about 740,000 distinct CDR3 sequences, 40% of them present only once.

This chain connects TRBV4-1 to TRBJ2-7; D might be TRBD2 (6 bases). This clonotype originated in an adult man with Graves' ophthalmopathy. The sample was peripheral blood. The DNA of the CDR3 is TGCGCCAGCAGCCAAGATTGGGGACTCCTCTACGAGCAGTACTTC. Its protein is CASSQDWGLLYEQYF.